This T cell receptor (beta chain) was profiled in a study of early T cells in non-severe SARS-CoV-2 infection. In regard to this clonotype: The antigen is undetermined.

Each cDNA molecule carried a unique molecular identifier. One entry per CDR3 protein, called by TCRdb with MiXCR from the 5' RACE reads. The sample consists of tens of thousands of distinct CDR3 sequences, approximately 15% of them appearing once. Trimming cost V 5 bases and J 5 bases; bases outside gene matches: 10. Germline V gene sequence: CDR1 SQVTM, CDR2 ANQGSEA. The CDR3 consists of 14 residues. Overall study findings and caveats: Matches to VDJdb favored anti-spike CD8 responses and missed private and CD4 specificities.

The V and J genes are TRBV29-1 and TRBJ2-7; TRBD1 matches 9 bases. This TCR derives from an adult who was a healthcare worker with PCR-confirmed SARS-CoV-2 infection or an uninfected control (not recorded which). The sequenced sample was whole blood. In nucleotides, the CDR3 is TGCAGCGTTACTAGGACAGGGGCCGGCGACGAGCAGTACTTC. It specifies CSVTRTGAGDEQYF.